Sequencing of this T cell receptor beta chain was carried out in a study of spatial heterogeneity in lung cancer. Study-wide context: Available PBMC from follow-up, collected a median of roughly 26 months after resection, underwent sequencing.

Stated time point: blood at routine non-recurrence follow-up after resection. Whole RNA obtained from tumor, nontumor lung or frozen PBMC underwent sequencing without sorting. General study results and limits: Resection blood, more than follow-up blood, showed ubiquitous expanded tumor TCRs.

About this clonotype itself: Its antigen is as yet unknown.

Each CDR3 protein is one row after TCRdb ran MiXCR on the 5' RACE reads. The sample yields about 100,000 distinct CDR3 sequences, approximately 19% seen once. The germline CDR1 and CDR2 sequences are DFQATT and SNEGSKA (reference sequence). The CDR3 length is 11 residues. With 5 bases removed from V and 5 bases from J, the gap between germline ends came to 10 bases. The origin of this receptor is a male donor with early-stage non-small cell lung cancer. This chain connects TRBV20-1 to TRBJ2-7; D uncertain. This specimen was PBMCs, taken at follow-up. The CDR3, as DNA: TGCAGTGCTCAACAGCAGGACGAGCAGTACTTC. It specifies CSAQQQDEQYF.